This entry lists 5 T cell receptor beta chains sequenced from one sample in a study of cytomegalovirus exposure and HLA in healthy donors. PCR used 60 Vbeta primers and 13 Jbeta primers. Libraries were prepared by immunoSEQ multiplex PCR; TCRdb keeps only in-frame clonotypes and omits some of them. The sample shows approximately 110,000 clones, over 60% of them seen only once. The specimen was PBMCs. The receptor source for this set is a female donor in good health and CMV-seropositive.

This chain uses TRBV5-1 with TRBJ2-5, with D tentatively TRBD1 (5 bases). CDR1 SGHRS and CDR2 YFSETQ come from the germline V gene. The CDR3 sequence is 11 residues long. The V and J ends lost 3 bases and 5 bases respectively, with 5 bases between them. CDR3 sequence (DNA): TGCGCCAGCAGCTCAGGGGAGACCCAGTACTTC. Translated, it gives CASSSGETQYF.

The chain combines TRBV28 with TRBJ2-1; 14 nucleotides line up with TRBD2. Germline values: CDR1 MDHEN, CDR2 SYDVKM. J lost 6 bases, V lost 3 bases, and 7 bases had no gene match. This CDR3 is built from 17 residues. DNA of the CDR3: TGTGCCAGCAGTTTCGGACTAGCGGGAGGTGGAGGCAATGAGCAGTTCTTC. It specifies CASSFGLAGGGGNEQFF.

The genes are TRBV30 and TRBJ2-2; possible D gene TRBD1, 6 bases. The CDR3 consists of 14 residues. Per germline, CDR1 GTSNPN and CDR2 SVGIG (reference sequence). V lost 4 bases and J lost 6, with 15 bases in between. CDR3 DNA sequence: TGTGCCTGGAAACCAGGGGTATCGTCCGGGGAGCTGTTTTTT. The encoded protein is CAWKPGVSSGELFF. The full variable domain, rest sourced from reference TRBV30 and TRBJ2-2, is SQTIHQWPATLVQPVGSPLSLECTVEGTSNPNLYWYRQAAGRGLQLLFYSVGIGQISSEVPQNLSASRPQDRQFILSSKKLLLSDSGFYLCAWKPGVSSGELFFGEGSRLTVL.

Note on this clone: Other DNA sequences within the sample encode an identical CDR3. The chain is built from TRBV5-1 and TRBJ2-2; tentatively, D is TRBD2 (6 bases). Trimming cost V 7 bases and J 2 bases, with 9 bases left between them. The CDR3 runs to 13 residues. CDR1 SGHRS and CDR2 YFSETQ come from the germline V gene. CDR3 sequence: CASRRGNTGELFF. CDR3 coding DNA: TGCGCCAGCCGGAGGGGTAACACCGGGGAGCTGTTTTTT.

The CDR3: CAWRALANTEAFF. The DNA for the CDR3 is TGTGCCTGGAGGGCTCTTGCGAACACTGAAGCTTTCTTT. The V and J genes are TRBV30 and TRBJ1-1; D uncertain. This CDR3 has 13 amino acids. Germline V gene data show CDR1 as GTSNPN and CDR2 as SVGIG (reference sequence). V was cut by 3 bases and J by 1 base, with 9 bases left in between.